This T cell receptor (beta chain) originates from a study of cytomegalovirus exposure and HLA in healthy donors. CDR1 and CDR2 (germline): SGHVS, FNYEAQ. The CDR3 is 14 amino acids. V lost 1 base and J 6 bases, leaving 12 bases between the germline ends. Healthy bone marrow donors made up the donors. At sampling all donors were nominally healthy, likely with unrecorded immune exposures. Turning to this clone: Antigen specificity is unknown.

PCR involved 60 Vbeta and 13 Jbeta primers. Assay: immunoSEQ multiplex PCR; the TCRdb copy retains only in-frame clones and omits some. The sample lists under 150,000 clones, roughly 86% occurring once. General study results and limits: Overall, approximately 150 TCR beta chains were annotated as cytomegalovirus-associated. In vitro, three CMV-associated chains proved specific for CMV antigens.

The origin of this receptor is a man aged 18-30 years in good health and CMV-seronegative. Sequenced input: PBMCs. The gene calls are TRBV7-6 and TRBJ1-2, with D possibly TRBD1 on 6 matching bases. CDR3 in DNA: TGTGCCAGCAGCTTAGGGACAGCTTTAGATGGCTACACCTTC. Its translation is CASSLGTALDGYTF.